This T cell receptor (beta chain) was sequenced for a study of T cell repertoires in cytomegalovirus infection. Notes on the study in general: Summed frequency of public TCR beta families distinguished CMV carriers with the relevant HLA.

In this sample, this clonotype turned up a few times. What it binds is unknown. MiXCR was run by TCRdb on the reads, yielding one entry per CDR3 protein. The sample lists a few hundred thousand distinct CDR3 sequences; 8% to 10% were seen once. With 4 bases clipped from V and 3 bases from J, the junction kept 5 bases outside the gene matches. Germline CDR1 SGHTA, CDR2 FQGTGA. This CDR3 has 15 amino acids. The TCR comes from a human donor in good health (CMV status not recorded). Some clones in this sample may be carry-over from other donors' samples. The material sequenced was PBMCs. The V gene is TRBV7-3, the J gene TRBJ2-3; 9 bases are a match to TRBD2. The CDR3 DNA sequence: TGTGCCAGCAGCTCCATAGCGGGAGATACAGATACGCAGTATTTT. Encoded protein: CASSSIAGDTDTQYF.